The rows below give T cell receptor beta chains drawn from one sample of a study of CD8 T cells in ankylosing spondylitis. Each CDR3 protein gets one entry after TCRdb re-called the 5' RACE reads with MiXCR. Seen here are 190,000 or so distinct CDR3 sequences, 9.5% to 15% observed once, and the top ten hold 16%. The sample comprised blood, either unsorted or a sorted T cell fraction (not recorded which). Receptors originate from a male donor with ankylosing spondylitis or in good health (not recorded which). CDR3s include the opening cysteine and the closing phenylalanine or tryptophan. D genes are given only for firm matches. The size of a clone is reported for some rows only, either as once, few or many, or as a class for expanded clones.

V: TRBV2
J: TRBJ1-6
size: few
D: NA
DNA: TGTGCCAGCAGTACAAGATCAGAGAATTCACCCCTCCACTTT
CDR3: CASSTRSENSPLHF

V: TRBV20-1
J: TRBJ2-7
size: few
D: NA
DNA: TGCAGTGCTAGAGGTAGCGGCTACGAGCAGTACTTC
CDR3: CSARGSGYEQYF

V: TRBV6-1
J: TRBJ2-7
size: NA
D: TRBD2
DNA: TGTGCCAGCAGTGAAGAGTGGGTAGTGGGGAGCGGGGGGCCCTCCTACGAGCAGTACTTC
CDR3: CASSEEWVVGSGGPSYEQYF

V: TRBV5-1
J: TRBJ2-1
size: few
D: NA
DNA: TGCGCCAGCAGCTTGGGTAGCGGAGATTACAATGAGCAGTTCTTC
CDR3: CASSLGSGDYNEQFF

V: TRBV7-9
J: TRBJ2-3
size: few
D: NA
DNA: TGTGCCAGCAGCTCGGACTCAGATACGCAGTATTTT
CDR3: CASSSDSDTQYF

V: TRBV20-1
J: TRBJ2-1
size: few
D: TRBD1
DNA: TGCAGTGCTAGCCGATCTGACAGGGGTCTTTACAATGAGCAGTTCTTC
CDR3: CSASRSDRGLYNEQFF

V: TRBV5-1
J: TRBJ2-7
size: many
D: NA
DNA: TGCGCCAGCAGCACTGAACAGGGCTACGAGCAGTACTTC
CDR3: CASSTEQGYEQYF

V: TRBV3-1
J: TRBJ1-1
size: NA
D: TRBD1
DNA: TGTGCCAGCAGCCAGAGGACAGGGGAAAACATGAACACTGAAGCTTTCTTT
CDR3: CASSQRTGENMNTEAFF

V: TRBV3-1
J: TRBJ1-2
size: few
D: NA
DNA: TGTGCCAGCAGCCAAGAAGGCCTGGGGGCAGGAGTGGAGCAAGACTATGGCTACACCTTC
CDR3: CASSQEGLGAGVEQDYGYTF

V: TRBV4-1
J: TRBJ2-1
size: NA
D: NA
DNA: TGCGCCAGCAGCCAAGAACCGTCAGGGACGAATGAGCAGTTCTTC
CDR3: CASSQEPSGTNEQFF

V: TRBV6-5
J: TRBJ2-3
size: many
D: TRBD1
DNA: TGTGCCAGCAGTACTACAGGGGGATGGGCAGATACGCAGTATTTT
CDR3: CASSTTGGWADTQYF

V: TRBV5-6
J: TRBJ1-1
size: NA
D: NA
DNA: TGTGCCTCGCTTGGAAGTGGGGATGGGTACACTGAAGCTTTCTTT
CDR3: CASLGSGDGYTEAFF

V: TRBV25-1
J: TRBJ2-3
size: NA
D: NA
DNA: TGTGCCACCGAACAGGATACGCAGTATTTT
CDR3: CATEQDTQYF

V: TRBV6-1
J: TRBJ2-5
size: few
D: TRBD2
DNA: TGTGCCAGCACCCGGGGGGGGGCGGGCGAGACCCAGTACTTC
CDR3: CASTRGGAGETQYF

V: TRBV11-2
J: TRBJ2-3
size: few
D: TRBD1
DNA: TGTGCCAGCAGCGCCCGGGACAGGACTACAGATACGCAGTATTTT
CDR3: CASSARDRTTDTQYF

V: TRBV19
J: TRBJ1-1
size: few
D: NA
DNA: TGTGCCAGTAGGCAGGGTGAAGCTTTCTTT
CDR3: CASRQGEAFF

V: TRBV27
J: TRBJ2-3
size: NA
D: NA
DNA: TGTGCCAGCAGTTTAACCGGGTCCTGGCCAGATACGCAGTATTTT
CDR3: CASSLTGSWPDTQYF